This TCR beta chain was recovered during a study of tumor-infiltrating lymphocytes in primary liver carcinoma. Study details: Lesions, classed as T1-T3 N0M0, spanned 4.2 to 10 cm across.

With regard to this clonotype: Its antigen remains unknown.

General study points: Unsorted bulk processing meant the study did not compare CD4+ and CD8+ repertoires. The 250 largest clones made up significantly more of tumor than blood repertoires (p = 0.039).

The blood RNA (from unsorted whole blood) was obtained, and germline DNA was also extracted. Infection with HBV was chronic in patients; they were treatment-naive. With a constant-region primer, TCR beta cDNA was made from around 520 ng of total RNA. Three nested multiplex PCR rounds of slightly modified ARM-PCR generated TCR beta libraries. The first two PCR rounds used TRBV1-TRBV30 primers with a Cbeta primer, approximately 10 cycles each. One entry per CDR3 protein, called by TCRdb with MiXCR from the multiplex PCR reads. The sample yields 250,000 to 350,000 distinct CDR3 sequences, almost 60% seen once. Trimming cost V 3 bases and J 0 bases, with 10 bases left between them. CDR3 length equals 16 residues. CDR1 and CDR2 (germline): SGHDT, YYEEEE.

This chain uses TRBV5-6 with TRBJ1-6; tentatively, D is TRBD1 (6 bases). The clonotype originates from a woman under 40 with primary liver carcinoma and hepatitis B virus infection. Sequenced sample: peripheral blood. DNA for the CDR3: TGTGCCAGCAGCTATGACAGGAGCTCCTATAATTCACCCCTCCACTTT. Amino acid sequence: CASSYDRSSYNSPLHF.